The clone carrying this TCR beta chain appeared many times. The antigen is unknown. This entry is derived from a study of T cells in Graves' hyperthyroidism and ophthalmopathy. Patients showing uncontrolled infection, other autoimmune disease, pregnancy or lactation were ineligible. Fresh peripheral blood, less than 11 ml of it, supplied the PBMCs. Germline V lookup: CDR1 KGHSH, CDR2 LQKENI. V lost 6 bases and J lost 0, with 12 bases in between. This CDR3 region has 15 residues. TCR beta CDR3 regions were amplified from RNA. The TCR CDR3 first-round RT-PCR relied on the HTBI primer set. TCRdb fed the multiplex PCR reads into MiXCR, producing one record per CDR3 protein. This sample has hundreds of thousands of distinct CDR3 sequences, with around a fifth found just once. Study results and caveats: Classification by a 13 V-J model distinguished ophthalmopathy from stable hyperthyroidism. In validation, the model predicted ophthalmopathy. These predictions came a median approximately 6.5 months before onset.

The TCR was taken from a woman between 70 and 85 years old with Graves' ophthalmopathy. V usage is TRBV18 and J usage is TRBJ1-5; D call uncertain. Material: blood. In nucleotides, the CDR3 is TGTGCCAGCTCGTCCCGCGGGGATAGCAATCAGCCCCAGCATTTT. Translating gives CASSSRGDSNQPQHF.